This section outlines one T cell receptor (beta chain) sequence together with its context. The germline CDR1 and CDR2 sequences are SGHNT and YYREEE (reference sequence). V was clipped by 4 bases and J by 6 bases, with 14 bases between them. This CDR3 is built from 14 residues. This sample was taken from a study of shared clonotypes between healthy human individuals. About the study: The study used three CD4 naive, three CD4 memory, two CD8 naive and one CD8 memory plate per donor.

Donation came from healthy HIV-negative adults that had no recent acute infections or vaccinations. Partitioning of CD4+ cells yielded a CD45RA+ naive subset and a CD45RA-negative memory subset. Original data processing: Filtering differed because ImmunoSEQ produced junction-only sequences that carried no quality scores. Method: immunoSEQ multiplex PCR; TCRdb's copy keeps in-frame clones and lacks some. That table gives V, J and clone size, and the DNA gave D and trimming. Counted here are a few million clones, approximately 93% occurring once; the ten biggest clones make up 0.35% to 0.5%. Sequencing was done on a sample of naive CD4+ T cells from PBMCs. The subset is: CD45RA+ positively selected. The origin of this receptor is a man between 18 and 29 years old in good health. Some clones in this sample may be carry-over from other donors' samples. V is TRBV5-4 and J is TRBJ2-1, with D possibly TRBD2 on 6 matching bases. CDR3 loop: CASSTRDFLNEQFF. The CDR3 nucleotides are TGTGCCAGCAGCACCCGGGACTTTCTCAATGAGCAGTTCTTC.